These 10 T cell receptor beta chains share one sample of origin, sequenced in a study of early T cells in non-severe SARS-CoV-2 infection. MiXCR, applied by TCRdb to the 5' RACE reads, yields one record per CDR3 protein. The table has some 98,000 distinct CDR3 sequences, about 10% seen once. Sequenced input: whole blood. The receptors shown here come from an adult who was a healthcare worker with PCR-confirmed SARS-CoV-2 infection or an uninfected control (not recorded which).

This clonotype was observed at least ten times. The J gene is TRBJ1-1, the V gene TRBV28; a possible D gene is TRBD1 (6 bases). From germline, CDR1 is MDHEN and CDR2 SYDVKM. V lost 7 bases and J 4 bases, leaving 13 bases between the germline ends. CDR3 length equals 13 residues. The CDR3 spells CASTLQGFTEAFF. The CDR3, as DNA: TGTGCCAGCACCTTACAGGGATTCACTGAAGCTTTCTTT.

This clonotype was counted only a few times. The chain is built from TRBV4-2 and TRBJ2-1; D unclear. This CDR3 contains 15 residues. The germline V gene encodes CDR1 LGHNA and CDR2 YNFKEQ. Between the trimmed V and J ends, which lost 0 bases and 3 bases, there was a span of 9 bases. CDR3 coding DNA: TGTGCCAGCAGCCAAGACCCGGTCGGCTACAATGAGCAGTTCTTC. Its translation is CASSQDPVGYNEQFF.

This clonotype was picked up a small number of times. The rearrangement joins TRBV12-3 or TRBV12-4 to TRBJ1-2, with D perhaps matching TRBD1 (6 bases). This CDR3 region has 15 residues. Trimming removed 4 bases from V and 2 bases from J, with 14 bases in between. In DNA form, the CDR3 reads TGTGCCAGCAGTTCTCTGGACAGTTTAAACTATGGCTACACCTTC. It is translated as CASSSLDSLNYGYTF.

This clonotype was counted at least ten times. The V and J genes are TRBV19 and TRBJ1-5; 10 nucleotides line up with TRBD1. V shed 8 bases and J 6 bases; nucleotides not matched to a gene: 4. The CDR3 has 13 amino acids. The V gene's germline CDR1 is LNHDA and CDR2 SQIVND (reference sequence). The chain's CDR3 is CASVDRGPQPQHF. The CDR3, as DNA: TGTGCCAGTGTAGACAGGGGGCCTCAGCCCCAGCATTTT.

The chain links TRBV12-3 or TRBV12-4 to TRBJ2-7, with TRBD1 matching over 11 bases. V dropped 3 bases and J dropped 3; count of bases not matched to a gene: 4. The CDR3 runs 15 residues. CDR3 nucleotide sequence: TGTGCCAGCAGTTTTCGGGGGACAGGGGGCTACGAGCAGTACTTC. Protein product: CASSFRGTGGYEQYF.

This chain's CDR3 is CSVSDREAFF. CDR3 in DNA: TGCAGCGTTTCGGACCGTGAAGCTTTCTTT. The chain joins TRBV29-1 to TRBJ1-1, with unresolved D. Germline CDR1 reads SQVTM; CDR2 reads ANQGSEA. The CDR3 runs 10 residues. Between the trimmed V and J ends, which lost 5 bases and 7 bases, there was a span of 8 bases.

The rearrangement links TRBV20-1 to TRBJ2-7; 7 bases agree with TRBD1. The CDR3 has 14 residues. In germline, CDR1 is DFQATT, CDR2 SNEGSKA (reference sequence). After removal of 0 bases from V and 3 bases from J, the junction contained 5 bases not matched to a gene. This CDR3 reads CSARDLGDSYEQYF. The CDR3 nucleotides read TGCAGTGCTAGAGATCTAGGGGACAGCTACGAGCAGTACTTC.

A few counts support this clonotype. The chain uses TRBV14 and TRBJ1-1; TRBD1 matches at 9 bases. Germline-derived CDR1 and CDR2 are SGHDN and FVKESK. The V gene end was trimmed by 4 bases and the J gene end by 0 bases; junction bases not matched to a gene: 6. CDR3 size: 16 residues. The CDR3, as DNA: TGTGCCAGCAGCCCCCTCGGACAGGGGATGAACACTGAAGCTTTCTTT. This codes for CASSPLGQGMNTEAFF.

V usage is TRBV4-1 and J usage is TRBJ2-2; the D gene is possibly TRBD2 (7 bases). V was shortened by 2 bases and J by 5 bases, with 12 bases between the two germline ends. CDR3 length: 15 residues. The germline V gene encodes CDR1 MGHRA and CDR2 YSYEKL. The CDR3 reads CASSQWRGGTGELFF. The CDR3, as DNA: TGCGCCAGCAGCCAATGGAGGGGGGGAACCGGGGAGCTGTTTTTT.

This clonotype was detected many times. The J gene is TRBJ2-7, the V gene TRBV20-1; 9 nucleotides agree with TRBD2. Per the germline V gene, CDR1 is DFQATT and CDR2 is SNEGSKA (reference sequence). J was trimmed by 3 bases and V by 7 bases; bases with no gene match: 13. The CDR3 is 15 amino acids. The CDR3 DNA reads TGCAGTGTTTCTAGCGGGACTATCATCCGCTACGAGCAGTACTTC. This sequence encodes CSVSSGTIIRYEQYF.